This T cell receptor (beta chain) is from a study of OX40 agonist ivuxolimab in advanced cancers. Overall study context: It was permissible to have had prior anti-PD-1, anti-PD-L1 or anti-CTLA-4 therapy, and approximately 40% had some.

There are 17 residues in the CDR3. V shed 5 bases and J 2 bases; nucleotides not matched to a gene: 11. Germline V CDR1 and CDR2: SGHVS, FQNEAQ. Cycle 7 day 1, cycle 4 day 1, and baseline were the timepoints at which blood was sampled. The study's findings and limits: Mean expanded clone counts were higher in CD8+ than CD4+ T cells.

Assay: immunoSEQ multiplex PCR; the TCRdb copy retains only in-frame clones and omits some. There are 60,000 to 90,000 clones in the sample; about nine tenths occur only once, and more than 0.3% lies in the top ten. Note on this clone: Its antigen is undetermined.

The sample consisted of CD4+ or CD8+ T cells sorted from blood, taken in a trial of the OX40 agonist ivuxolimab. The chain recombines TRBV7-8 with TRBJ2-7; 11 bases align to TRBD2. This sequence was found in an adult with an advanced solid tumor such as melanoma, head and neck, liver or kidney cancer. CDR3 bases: TGTGCCAGCAGCCCGAGGGGCCTAGCGGGAGGACCCTACGAGCAGTACTTC. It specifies CASSPRGLAGGPYEQYF.